This T cell receptor beta chain was found in a study of T cell responses to AZD1222 COVID-19 vaccine. Study conclusions and caveats: Nearly half of the spike-specific TCRs reportedly recognize variant regions that carry no mutations. Most donors were white British, females outnumbered males, and clonal diversity was possibly underestimated.

The CDR3 covers 12 residues. Germline loops: CDR1 LGHDT, CDR2 YNNKEL (reference sequence). Trimming removed 3 bases from V and 0 bases from J, with 3 bases in between. Clones were sequenced by immunoSEQ multiplex PCR, and TCRdb holds only the in-frame ones, with some missing. The sample lists about 120,000 clones, more than 75% occurring once. A note on this clone: Its matching antigen is unknown.

The sequence was collected from an adult in good health. The material sequenced was peripheral blood, taken on day 0 of AZD1222 vaccination. V gene TRBV3-1 (or the pseudogene TRBV3-2) combines with J gene TRBJ2-7, with D unclear. This CDR3 is CASSQFSYEQYF. The CDR3 DNA is TGTGCCAGCAGCCAGTTCTCCTACGAGCAGTACTTC.